This T cell receptor beta chain was profiled in a study of post-analysis software for immune sequencing data. Study background: Included courses were relapsing-remitting and secondary progressive multiple sclerosis; progressive-relapsing multiple sclerosis was also included. Study-wide results and limits: There was significantly lower normalized Chao1 diversity in multiple sclerosis patients than in controls. The study found TRBV5-6, TRBV5-1 and TRBV20-1 among a few TRBV segments more frequent in patients than controls. Same-batch samples co-clustered strongly by F measure.

CDR3 size: 13 residues. Trimming left V 4 bases short and J 3 bases short, with 11 bases between. Germline lookup yields CDR1 SGHRS and CDR2 YFSETQ. Unique molecular identifiers were present in the TCR beta cDNA libraries. Input of about 0.95 to 10 million T cells yielded 400,000 to 550,000 cDNA molecules. TCRdb used MiXCR to reprocess the PCR reads, holding one entry per CDR3 protein. Counted here are 650,000 to 900,000 distinct CDR3 sequences, around 45% occurring once; the ten biggest clones make up 4.9%. This clonotype has more than one count but fewer than ten. No antigen is known for it. Sequencing used blood. The chain is built from TRBV5-1 and TRBJ2-7, with TRBD1 as a possible D gene (6 bases). This sequence was found in a girl between 5 and 17 years old with multiple sclerosis. CDR3 loop: CASSVGQNYEQYF. The CDR3 coding sequence is TGCGCCAGCAGCGTCGGACAGAACTACGAGCAGTACTTC.